This T cell receptor beta chain comes out of a study of blood T cell repertoires in COVID-19. The overall study: Samples came from the United States, Italy and Spain, spanning acute and convalescent COVID-19.

In the original workflow: For nucleated cells, counts were estimated from reference gene primer amplification. Profiling relied on immunoSEQ multiplex PCR, and the TCRdb table lists in-frame clones only, not all of them. V and J calls and clone size are given by that table; D and trimming were obtained from the DNA. Of hundreds of thousands of clones in the sample, around 90% were seen once. CDR1 is ENHRY and CDR2 is SYGVKD in the germline V gene. The CDR3 loop spans 15 amino acids. Trimming removed 6 bases from V and 7 bases from J, with 19 bases in between. Material for sequencing was peripheral blood. This TCR was sampled from a man aged 18 to 30 with active or convalescent COVID-19. The rearrangement links TRBV10-3 to TRBJ1-3; a possible D gene is TRBD1 (5 bases). CDR3 sequence: CAIRDGAKGWNTIYF. CDR3 DNA sequence: TGTGCCATCAGGGATGGGGCAAAAGGTTGGAACACCATATATTTT.